Listed here are 6 T cell receptor beta chains from one sample, sequenced in a study of blood T cell repertoires in COVID-19. The table came from immunoSEQ multiplex PCR; TCRdb's copy has only in-frame clones and leaves some out. The sample records approximately 500,000 clones, over 75% being singletons. What was sequenced was PBMCs or T cells enriched from blood (not recorded which). These receptors were taken from a woman aged 40-49 years who had recovered from COVID-19.

The chain links TRBV5-1 to TRBJ2-5; 11 bases line up with TRBD1. Per the germline V gene, CDR1 is SGHRS and CDR2 is YFSETQ. J gave up 5 bases and V 0 bases, and 3 bases lay outside the gene matches. CDR3 length: 15 amino acids. CDR3 DNA: TGCGCCAGCAGCTTGGGGGACAGGGGGGTCGAGACCCAGTACTTC. Amino acids: CASSLGDRGVETQYF. Filled out from reference TRBV5-1 and TRBJ2-5, the complete variable domain reads KAGVTQTPRYLIKTRGQQVTLSCSPISGHRSVSWYQQTPGQGLQFLFEYFSETQRNKGNFPGRFSGRQFSNSRSEMNVSTLELGDSALYLCASSLGDRGVETQYFGPGTRLLVL.

About this clone itself: Other DNA sequences in this specimen translate into the identical CDR3. The V gene is TRBV27, the J gene TRBJ1-2, with 7 bases matching TRBD1. Germline V gene data show CDR1 as MNHEY and CDR2 as SMNVEV (reference sequence). V trimming: 11 bases; J trimming: 0 bases; junction bases outside the gene matches: 6. The CDR3 runs 13 residues. The CDR3 protein is CASGTASNYGYTF. The CDR3, as DNA: TGTGCCTCCGGGACAGCTTCTAACTATGGCTACACCTTC.

The chain has TRBV20-1 and TRBJ1-4; 9 bases align to TRBD1. V gave up 3 bases and J gave up 3 bases; unmatched junction bases: 8. The CDR3 totals 16 residues. The germline V gene has CDR1 DFQATT and CDR2 SNEGSKA (reference sequence). The CDR3 DNA reads as TGCAGTGCTAGTAACAGGGGGCGCTTACCTAATGAAAAACTGTTTTTT. Residues: CSASNRGRLPNEKLFF.

This clone showed up just once. The chain carries TRBV20-1 and TRBJ2-3, with 8 bases fitting TRBD2. Germline CDR1 reads DFQATT; CDR2 reads SNEGSKA (reference sequence). The CDR3 is 13 amino acids. V dropped 3 bases and J dropped 11; count of bases not matched to a gene: 10. CDR3 protein: CSASVLAGAEQYF. For the CDR3, the DNA is TGCAGTGCTAGTGTTCTAGCGGGCGCGGAGCAGTATTTT.

The genes are TRBV19 and TRBJ2-5, with D maybe TRBD1 (6 bases). Between the trimmed V and J ends, which lost 5 bases and 7 bases, there was a span of 17 bases. This CDR3 comprises 14 residues. Germline values: CDR1 LNHDA, CDR2 SQIVND (reference sequence). CDR3 in amino acids: CASSVQGLRGTQYF. The CDR3 DNA sequence: TGTGCCAGTAGTGTACAGGGCCTCCGAGGGACCCAGTACTTC.

This chain uses TRBV6-1 with TRBJ1-1; a weak D match, TRBD1 (6 bases). Trimming took 1 base from V and 0 from J, leaving 21 bases between them. There are 19 residues in the CDR3. The germline gives CDR1 MNHNS, CDR2 SASEGT. CDR3 in amino acids: CASSEGGWWDKLMNTEAFF. The DNA of the CDR3 is TGTGCCAGCAGTGAAGGGGGCTGGTGGGACAAACTTATGAACACTGAAGCTTTCTTT.